These T cell receptor beta chains were read from a single sample in a study of blood T cell repertoires in COVID-19. Here immunoSEQ multiplex PCR was the method, and the copy in TCRdb shows in-frame clones only, minus some. The table lists around 50,000 clones, around 84% of them singletons. The material sequenced was peripheral blood. The receptors originated from a human donor in a cohort sampled during active COVID-19. Both conserved end residues are part of each CDR3. The D gene is left open where the match is weak. Clone size, where shown, is once, few, many, or a class for clones that have expanded.

TRBD2	.	TRBJ2-7	TRBV20-1	CSGREGYEQYF	TGCAGTGGACGGGAGGGCTACGAGCAGTACTTC
TRBD2	.	TRBJ2-3	TRBV7-9	CASSSGTSLTDTQYF	TGTGCCAGCAGCTCCGGGACTAGCCTCACAGATACGCAGTATTTT
.	.	TRBJ2-2	TRBV2	CASSEAGRSTGELFF	TGTGCCAGCAGTGAGGCGGGAAGGAGCACCGGGGAGCTGTTTTTT
.	.	TRBJ1-1	TRBV11-2	CASSLDEDTEAFF	TGTGCCAGCAGCTTAGATGAGGACACTGAAGCTTTCTTT
TRBD1	once	TRBJ1-2	TRBV19	CASRGQGIDGYTF	TGTGCCAGTAGGGGACAGGGAATTGATGGCTACACCTTC
TRBD2	.	TRBJ2-1	TRBV24-1	CATSDSGGSSYNEQFF	TGTGCCACCAGTGATTCGGGGGGGAGCTCCTACAATGAGCAGTTCTTC
.	.	TRBJ2-7	TRBV11-2	CASSRDRLGEQYF	TGTGCCAGCAGCCGAGACAGGCTCGGCGAGCAGTACTTC
.	.	TRBJ1-1	TRBV5-1	CASSLAQGKDEAFF	TGCGCCAGCAGCTTGGCCCAGGGGAAAGATGAAGCTTTCTTT
.	.	TRBJ1-1	TRBV18	CASSPGGRNTEAFF	TGTGCCAGCTCACCTGGGGGGAGGAACACTGAAGCTTTCTTT
.	.	TRBJ1-3	TRBV30	CAWIRDSGNTIYF	TGTGCCTGGATCAGGGATTCTGGAAACACCATATATTTT
TRBD1	.	TRBJ2-5	TRBV29-1	CSETGAGETQYF	TGCAGCGAAACAGGGGCCGGCGAGACCCAGTACTTC
TRBD2	.	TRBJ2-7	TRBV4-2	CASSQDSVTSGRYEQYF	TGTGCCAGCAGCCAAGATTCCGTGACTAGCGGGAGGTACGAGCAGTACTTC
.	.	TRBJ2-1	TRBV5-4	CASSSRSGSYNEQFF	TGTGCCAGCAGCTCCCGTAGCGGTTCCTACAATGAGCAGTTCTTC
.	.	TRBJ2-3	TRBV6-5	CASSYSRLDTQYF	TGTGCCAGCAGTTACTCGAGGCTAGATACGCAGTATTTT